This TCR beta chain was captured in a study of blood T cells in healthy people across ages. In the study overall: Every two T cells gave about one barcoded beta molecule via template switching.

General observations from the study: Researchers deemed the diversity estimates from one million T cells underestimates.

With a J-beta primer mix and a sample-barcoded 5' primer, a second PCR ran about 6 to 11 cycles. From the 5' RACE reads, TCRdb called clonotypes with MiXCR, one entry per CDR3 protein. The sample has some 1 million distinct CDR3 sequences; around 43% are singletons. In regard to this clonotype: Its antigen is still unknown.

Germline CDR1 and CDR2: MNHNS and SASEGT. V lost 5 bases, J lost 3 bases, and 10 bases stayed unmatched. The CDR3 extends over 16 amino acids. The chain uses TRBV6-1 and TRBJ2-4, with 7 nucleotides matching TRBD1. The clonotype originates from a woman aged 60-75 years in good health. Material for sequencing was blood. Written as DNA, the CDR3 is TGTGCCAGCAGTAGGACCACCGGGACAGACAAAAACATTCAGTACTTC. Translation: CASSRTTGTDKNIQYF.